The 25 T cell receptor beta chains given below trace back to one sample, sequenced in a study of identical twins. TCRdb redid the calling of the 5' RACE reads with MiXCR, one entry per CDR3 protein. The sample has 520,000 or so distinct CDR3 sequences, 20% to 25% seen once. These data are also associated with another study on T cells expressing NK-cell markers.

The sample taken for sequencing was CD4+ T cells sorted from blood. Receptors were obtained from a woman aged 18-30 years in good health.

The chain links TRBV29-1 to TRBJ2-7, with 9 nucleotides matching TRBD1. The CDR3 is 14 amino acids. V gave up 4 bases and J gave up 4 bases; unmatched junction bases: 8. Germline V gene sequence: CDR1 SQVTM, CDR2 ANQGSEA. The CDR3 sequence: CSVAHRGHRYEQYF. DNA for the CDR3: TGCAGCGTTGCCCACAGGGGGCATAGATACGAGCAGTACTTC.

The table lists this clonotype with a few counts. This sequence joins TRBV12-3 or TRBV12-4 and TRBJ1-2, with 8 bases identical to TRBD1. The CDR3 is 15 residues long. V lost 6 bases and J lost 8; bases outside the gene matches: 14. The CDR3 here is CASRRRTGKGEGYTF. CDR3 bases: TGTGCCAGCAGGCGGCGGACAGGGAAAGGAGAAGGCTACACCTTC.

The V call is TRBV5-5, the J call TRBJ2-5, with TRBD2 as a possible D gene (5 bases). The length of the CDR3 is 13 residues. Trimming left V 4 bases short and J 4 bases short, with 11 bases between. CDR1 is SGHKS and CDR2 is YYEKEE in the germline V gene (reference sequence). The CDR3 coding sequence is TGTGCCAGCAGCGTGAGAGAGGGAGAGACCCAGTACTTC. Its translation: CASSVREGETQYF.

This clonotype was detected only a few times. This chain connects TRBV20-1 to TRBJ2-5, with no clear D. The CDR3 runs 15 residues. V was shortened by 0 bases and J by 3 bases, with 14 bases between the two germline ends. Germline V gene sequence: CDR1 DFQATT, CDR2 SNEGSKA (reference sequence). In DNA, the CDR3 is TGCAGTGCTAGAGATCGGGCAGGCTGGGAAGAGACCCAGTACTTC. Translated, it gives CSARDRAGWEETQYF.

The chain joins TRBV7-8 to TRBJ2-1, with 12 bases identical to TRBD2. The germline gives CDR1 SGHVS, CDR2 FQNEAQ. J lost 10 bases, V lost 3 bases, and 4 bases had no gene match. This CDR3 is 14 amino acids long. The chain's CDR3 is CASSLQTSGGEQFF. The DNA for the CDR3 is TGTGCCAGCAGCTTGCAGACTAGCGGGGGAGAGCAGTTCTTC.

The CDR3: CASSFGKYNEQFF. The CDR3 nucleotides read TGTGCCAGCAGTTTTGGGAAGTACAATGAGCAGTTCTTC. This rearrangement joins TRBV12-3 or TRBV12-4 to TRBJ2-1; D gene unclear. The V and J ends lost 3 bases and 4 bases respectively, with 7 bases between them. The CDR3 loop spans 13 amino acids.

This clonotype was seen more than once but under ten times. This chain links TRBV7-8 with TRBJ2-7; tentatively, D is TRBD2 (5 bases). With 1 base removed from V and 2 bases from J, the gap between germline ends came to 12 bases. Germline CDR1 SGHVS, CDR2 FQNEAQ. The CDR3 extends over 15 amino acids. CDR3 in amino acids: CASSLVKGSTYEQYF. Written as DNA, the CDR3 is TGTGCCAGCAGCTTAGTGAAAGGGAGTACCTACGAGCAGTACTTC. The full variable domain, completed using reference TRBV7-8 and TRBJ2-7, is GAGVSQSPRYKVAKRGQDVALRCDPISGHVSLFWYQQALGQGPEFLTYFQNEAQLDKSGLPSDRFFAERPEGSVSTLKIQRTQQEDSAVYLCASSLVKGSTYEQYFGPGTRLTVT.

This clonotype came up a few times. The chain has TRBV6-1 and TRBJ2-7; TRBD2 agrees at 8 bases. CDR1 and CDR2 (germline): MNHNS, SASEGT. The CDR3 totals 14 residues. V was pared by 10 bases and J by 5 bases, with 13 bases of the junction left unmatched. The DNA of the CDR3 is TGTGCCACCGGTAGTAGCGGGAACGTTCACGAGCAGTACTTC. As protein: CATGSSGNVHEQYF.

V is TRBV29-1 and J is TRBJ2-7; perhaps TRBD2 as D (5 bases). The CDR3 extends over 11 amino acids. Germline V lookup: CDR1 SQVTM, CDR2 ANQGSEA. With 2 bases removed from V and 5 bases from J, the gap between germline ends came to 7 bases. CDR3: CSVEWRDEQYF. For the CDR3, the DNA is TGCAGCGTTGAATGGCGGGACGAGCAGTACTTC.

There are many counts of this clonotype. V is TRBV9 and J is TRBJ2-7, with a weak D call TRBD2 (6 bases). CDR3 length equals 15 residues. In germline, CDR1 is SGDLS, CDR2 YYNGEE. The V end lost 0 bases, the J end lost 6 bases, and 16 bases lay between the germline ends. Written as DNA, the CDR3 is TGTGCCAGCAGCGTAGACGGGACTGGGGTTTTCGAGCAGTACTTC. This sequence encodes CASSVDGTGVFEQYF.

This clonotype has more than one count but fewer than ten. The chain combines TRBV7-2 with TRBJ2-5; D is tentatively TRBD1 or TRBD2 (5 bases each). The CDR3 extends over 15 amino acids. The germline CDR1 and CDR2 sequences are SGHTA and FQGNSA. Deletions cut 2 bases from V and 7 bases from J, with 17 bases between. The CDR3 here is CASSLWGSTLSTQYF. CDR3 sequence (DNA): TGTGCCAGCAGCTTATGGGGGAGCACTTTGTCGACCCAGTACTTC.

The chain joins TRBV20-1 to TRBJ2-3, with 8 nucleotides matching TRBD1. Germline CDR1 DFQATT, CDR2 SNEGSKA (reference sequence). Losses at the gene ends were 5 bases for V and 4 bases for J; bases not matched to a gene: 2. This CDR3 is 12 amino acids long. CDR3 residues: CSAEQGADTQYF. The CDR3 DNA sequence: TGCAGTGCTGAACAGGGGGCAGATACGCAGTATTTT.

The chain combines TRBV12-3 or TRBV12-4 with TRBJ1-3, with 8 bases aligning to TRBD1. V dropped 5 bases and J dropped 0; count of bases not matched to a gene: 3. The CDR3 is 15 amino acids. As DNA, the CDR3 is TGTGCCAGCAGTGCTGACAGGGGCTCTGGAAACACCATATATTTT. Translation gives CASSADRGSGNTIYF.

The V gene is TRBV12-3 or TRBV12-4, the J gene TRBJ2-3, with D possibly TRBD1 on 5 matching bases. CDR3 length equals 13 residues. V shed 1 base and J shed 9 bases, with 11 bases lying between them. CDR3 DNA sequence: TGTGCCAGCAGTTTAGGGCAGGGAATGACGCAGTATTTT. Residues: CASSLGQGMTQYF.

The chain combines TRBV5-1 with TRBJ1-1; 9 bases are shared with TRBD1. The J segment lost 5 bases and the V segment lost 0 bases, leaving 5 bases of the junction unmatched. Germline loops: CDR1 SGHRS, CDR2 YFSETQ. CDR3 length: 15 residues. The CDR3 region has the DNA TGCGCCAGCAGCTTGGCGGGGACAGGGTTGACTGAAGCTTTCTTT. It yields the protein CASSLAGTGLTEAFF. The complete variable domain, with remaining parts taken from reference TRBV5-1 and TRBJ1-1, reads KAGVTQTPRYLIKTRGQQVTLSCSPISGHRSVSWYQQTPGQGLQFLFEYFSETQRNKGNFPGRFSGRQFSNSRSEMNVSTLELGDSALYLCASSLAGTGLTEAFFGQGTRLTVV.

In this sample, this clonotype turned up a few times. This chain connects TRBV20-1 to TRBJ2-3; the D gene is possibly TRBD1 (7 bases). The V and J ends lost 0 bases and 6 bases respectively, with 13 bases between them. The CDR3 extends over 14 amino acids. The germline gives CDR1 DFQATT, CDR2 SNEGSKA (reference sequence). The CDR3 sequence is CSARDQGGDDTQYF. The CDR3 nucleotides are TGCAGTGCTAGAGATCAGGGGGGAGACGATACGCAGTATTTT.

Notes on this clonotype: A read error may produce the germline difference seen at one junction end. The V and J genes are TRBV10-3 and TRBJ1-4; no reliable D call. The V gene's germline CDR1 is ENHRY and CDR2 SYGVKD. The CDR3 is 12 residues long. The CDR3 DNA reads TGTGCCATCAGTGACGGGAATGAAACACTGTTTTTT. Translating gives CAISDGNETLFF.

This sequence joins TRBV18 and TRBJ2-3; 9 bases are shared with TRBD1. Germline lookup yields CDR1 KGHSH and CDR2 LQKENI. CDR3 length: 15 residues. Losses at the gene ends were 0 bases for V and 3 bases for J; bases not matched to a gene: 1. The DNA of the CDR3 is TGTGCCAGCTCACCACCGACAGGGGGAACAGATACGCAGTATTTT. This sequence encodes CASSPPTGGTDTQYF.

This clonotype occurred a few times. This rearrangement joins TRBV6-1 to TRBJ2-7; D assignment may be TRBD1 or TRBD2 (5 bases each). Deletions cut 7 bases from V and 1 base from J, with 11 bases between. Germline values: CDR1 MNHNS, CDR2 SASEGT. CDR3 length: 13 amino acids. The CDR3 bases are TGTGCCAGCACAAGGGACGGTTCCTACGAGCAGTACTTC. Its protein product is CASTRDGSYEQYF.

J is TRBJ1-5 and V is TRBV15, with D uncertain. This CDR3 is built from 13 residues. Trimming took off 0 bases at V and 6 bases at J, with 6 bases between the two ends. Germline CDR1 reads LNHNV; CDR2 reads YYDKDF (reference sequence). CDR3 in DNA: TGTGCCACCAGCAGAGATCTTAGTCAGCCCCAGCATTTT. Translation: CATSRDLSQPQHF.

V gene TRBV6-1 combines with J gene TRBJ1-1; D is unresolved. The CDR3 has 15 residues. V was pared by 7 bases and J by 0 bases, with 15 bases between. Germline V CDR1 and CDR2: MNHNS, SASEGT. In DNA, the CDR3 is TGTGCCAGCACTCCCCCGGGAGTCATGAACACTGAAGCTTTCTTT. This gives the protein CASTPPGVMNTEAFF.

This rearrangement joins TRBV20-1 to TRBJ2-3; D is possibly TRBD1 (6 bases). Per germline, CDR1 DFQATT and CDR2 SNEGSKA (reference sequence). Trimming stripped 6 bases from V and 7 bases from J, with 23 bases between. The CDR3 extends over 15 amino acids. The CDR3 coding sequence is TGCAGTGCCCCTATCAACCTGGGGGCCTTATATACGCAGTATTTT. It specifies CSAPINLGALYTQYF.

This clonotype has more than one count but fewer than ten. The rearrangement uses TRBV6-1 and TRBJ1-5; D might be TRBD1 (6 bases). V lost 6 bases and J lost 6, with 21 bases in between. The CDR3 covers 16 residues. Germline loops: CDR1 MNHNS, CDR2 SASEGT. In DNA, the CDR3 is TGTGCCAGCAGCCCCGGGCAGGGGATGTACCGTCAGCCCCAGCATTTT. Translation: CASSPGQGMYRQPQHF.

The chain's CDR3 is CASSWGQPSGANVLTF. CDR3 nucleotides: TGTGCCAGCAGTTGGGGACAGCCCTCTGGGGCCAACGTCCTGACTTTC. The rearrangement links TRBV6-5 to TRBJ2-6; 7 positions agree with TRBD1. The CDR3 has 16 residues. The V gene end was trimmed by 4 bases and the J gene end by 0 bases; junction bases not matched to a gene: 3. Germline assignment: CDR1 MNHEY and CDR2 SVGAGI.

This clonotype was seen a few times. A junction end diverges from the germline sequence, so it may reflect a read error. V and J are TRBV7-7 and TRBJ2-1; D unresolved. The CDR3 totals 13 residues. Germline loops: CDR1 SSHAT, CDR2 FNYEAQ (reference sequence). The CDR3 DNA sequence: TGTGCTAGCAGCCCCTACATAGACAATGAGCAGTTCTTC. As protein: CASSPYIDNEQFF.